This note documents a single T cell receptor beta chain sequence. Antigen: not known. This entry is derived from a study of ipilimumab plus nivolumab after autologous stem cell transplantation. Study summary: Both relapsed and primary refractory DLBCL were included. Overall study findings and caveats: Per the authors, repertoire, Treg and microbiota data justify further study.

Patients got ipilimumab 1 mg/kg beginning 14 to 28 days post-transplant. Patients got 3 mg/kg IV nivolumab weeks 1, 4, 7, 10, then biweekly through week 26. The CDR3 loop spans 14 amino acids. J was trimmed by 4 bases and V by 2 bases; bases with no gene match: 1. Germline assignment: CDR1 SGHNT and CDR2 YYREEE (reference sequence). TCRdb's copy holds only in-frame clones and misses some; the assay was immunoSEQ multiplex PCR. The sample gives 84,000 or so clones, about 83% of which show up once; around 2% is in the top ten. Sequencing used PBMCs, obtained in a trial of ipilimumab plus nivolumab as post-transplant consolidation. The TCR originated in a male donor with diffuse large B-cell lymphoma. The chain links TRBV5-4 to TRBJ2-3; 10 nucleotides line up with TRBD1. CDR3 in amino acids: CASSFGQGADTQYF. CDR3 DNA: TGTGCCAGCAGCTTCGGACAGGGGGCAGATACGCAGTATTTT.